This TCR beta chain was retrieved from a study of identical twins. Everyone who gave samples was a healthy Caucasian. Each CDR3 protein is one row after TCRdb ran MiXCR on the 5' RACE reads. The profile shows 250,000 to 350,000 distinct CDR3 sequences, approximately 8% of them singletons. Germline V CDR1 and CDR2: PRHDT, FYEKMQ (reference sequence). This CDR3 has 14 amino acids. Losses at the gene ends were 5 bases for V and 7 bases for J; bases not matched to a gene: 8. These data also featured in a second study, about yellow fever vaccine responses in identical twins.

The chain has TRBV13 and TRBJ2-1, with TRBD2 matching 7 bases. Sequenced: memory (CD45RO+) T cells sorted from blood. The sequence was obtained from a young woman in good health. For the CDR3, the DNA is TGTGCCAGCAGCGTCCGGGAGGCGGGGAATGAGCAGTTCTTC. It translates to CASSVREAGNEQFF.